These 10 T cell receptor beta chains came from one sample sequenced in a study of read filtering for tumor transcriptome and immune sequencing. This library used roughly 400 ng RNA and molecular barcoded adaptors spanning alpha/delta and beta/gamma chains. One entry per CDR3 protein results from TCRdb running MiXCR on the reads. This sample carries over 35,000 distinct CDR3 sequences, around 11% of them seen once, and the ten largest clones take around 34%. Sequencing was carried out using a population of CD138-negative cells sorted from bone marrow. The receptor set was obtained from a donor older than 35 with multiple myeloma.

This clonotype was detected many times. The rearrangement links TRBV29-1 to TRBJ2-3, with D maybe TRBD1 (6 bases). This CDR3 has 12 amino acids. Germline CDR1 and CDR2: SQVTM and ANQGSEA. Trimming removed 4 bases at V and 1 base at J, with 6 bases between. The CDR3 DNA is TGCAGCGTTGGGGGGCGCACAGATACGCAGTATTTT. Translated: CSVGGRTDTQYF.

Ten or more counts support this clonotype. V is TRBV5-1 and J is TRBJ2-2; 10 nucleotides agree with TRBD1. Trimming at V came to 4 bases and at J to 3 bases, leaving 6 bases not matched to a gene. CDR1 and CDR2 from the germline V gene are SGHRS and YFSETQ. The CDR3 contains 16 residues. The CDR3 is CASSPQGQGYTGELFF. In nucleotides, the CDR3 is TGCGCCAGCAGCCCTCAGGGACAGGGGTACACCGGGGAGCTGTTTTTT.

This clonotype was seen at least ten times. The V call is TRBV29-1, the J call TRBJ2-1; 7 positions match TRBD2. The V gene's germline CDR1 is SQVTM and CDR2 ANQGSEA. J gave up 1 base and V 3 bases, and 0 bases lay outside the gene matches. This CDR3 region has 13 residues. The CDR3 sequence is CSVERGSYNEQFF. CDR3 DNA sequence: TGCAGCGTTGAGCGGGGGTCCTACAATGAGCAGTTCTTC.

This clonotype showed up just a few times. The CDR3, as DNA: TGCAGCGTTGAAAGGTTCCGGGGCCAAGAGACCCAGTACTTC. It codes for CSVERFRGQETQYF. The chain uses TRBV29-1 and TRBJ2-5; D is perhaps TRBD2 (5 bases). The V end lost 2 bases, the J end lost 1 base, and 11 bases lay between the germline ends. This CDR3 has 14 residues. Per germline, CDR1 SQVTM and CDR2 ANQGSEA.

This clonotype was seen at least ten times. The rearrangement uses TRBV20-1 and TRBJ1-1, with D maybe TRBD1 (6 bases). Trimming stripped 4 bases from V and 6 bases from J, with 15 bases between. CDR1 DFQATT and CDR2 SNEGSKA come from the germline V gene (reference sequence). The CDR3 consists of 13 residues. CDR3 nucleotides: TGCAGTGCTAAAAAGCTGGGGGCCGCTGAAGCTTTCTTT. This gives the protein CSAKKLGAAEAFF.

This clonotype was found many times. V and J are TRBV7-2 and TRBJ2-2; D is undetermined. The CDR3 totals 14 residues. Germline V gene sequence: CDR1 SGHTA, CDR2 FQGNSA. V was trimmed by 8 bases and J by 4 bases, leaving 14 bases between them. The CDR3 region is CASRSGFGTGELFF. The CDR3 DNA follows: TGTGCCAGCCGTTCTGGGTTCGGCACCGGGGAGCTGTTTTTT.

Ten or more counts support this clonotype. This chain connects TRBV23-1 to TRBJ1-1, with D perhaps TRBD1 (6 bases). TRBV23-1 is an open reading frame whose function is uncertain. The CDR3 runs 14 residues. The ends were cut back, 7 bases at V and 4 bases at J, with 16 bases in the middle. The DNA for the CDR3 is TGCGCCAGCATGTTAAAGGGGGGATTCACTGAAGCTTTCTTT. As protein: CASMLKGGFTEAFF.

About this clonotype: The conserved closing phenylalanine or tryptophan is absent in this CDR3, likely reflecting a read error. The J gene is TRBJ2-2, the V gene TRBV20-1; tentatively, D is TRBD2 (5 bases). V lost 6 bases, J lost 7 bases, and 15 bases lay in between. Germline V gives CDR1 DFQATT, CDR2 SNEGSKA (reference sequence). This CDR3 is 13 amino acids long. The CDR3 nucleotides are TGCAGTGCCCCGACGAGGGATGGCGGGGAGCTGTTTTCT. Amino acids: CSAPTRDGGELFS.

Note on this clonotype: One end of the junction does not line up with germline, which may come from a read error. The chain carries TRBV7-9 and TRBJ2-4, with a tentative D call TRBD2 (5 bases). The CDR3 totals 15 residues. Per germline, CDR1 SEHNR and CDR2 FQNEAQ (reference sequence). The CDR3 reads CASSPPGIGKSILYF. CDR3 in DNA: TGTGCCAGCAGCCCGCCCGGGATAGGCAAAAGCATTCTGTACTTC.

This clonotype was seen a handful of times. The rearrangement uses TRBV7-9 and TRBJ2-6; D may be TRBD2 (6 bases). Germline CDR1 SEHNR, CDR2 FQNEAQ (reference sequence). This CDR3 contains 14 residues. V was trimmed by 11 bases and J by 6 bases, leaving 17 bases between them. CDR3 residues: CAAGKLLLANVLTF. For the CDR3, the DNA is TGTGCCGCGGGAAAGCTTCTTCTGGCCAACGTCCTGACTTTC. Full variable domain (missing parts from reference TRBV7-9 and TRBJ2-6): DTGVSQNPRHKITKRGQNVTFRCDPISEHNRLYWYRQTLGQGPEFLTYFQNEAQLEKSRLLSDRFSAERPKGSFSTLEIQRTEQGDSAMYLCAAGKLLLANVLTFGAGSRLTVL.